This passage covers 13 T cell receptor beta chains from one sample sequenced in a study of shared clonotypes between healthy human individuals. TCRdb's table, derived via immunoSEQ multiplex PCR, lists solely in-frame clones and lacks some. The sample has fewer than 2.5 million clones, 80% to 95% seen once. The material sequenced was naive CD4+ T cells from PBMCs. As for subset: CD45RA+ positively selected. Every receptor here comes from a man between 18 and 35 years old in good health. Some clones in this sample may be carry-over from other donors' samples.

V gene TRBV19 combines with J gene TRBJ2-7; 9 bases agree with TRBD1. This CDR3 has 15 amino acids. V lost 4 bases, J lost 2 bases, and 6 bases stayed unmatched. Germline-derived CDR1 and CDR2 are LNHDA and SQIVND (reference sequence). The CDR3 sequence is CASSTGGQGTYEQYF. CDR3 DNA: TGTGCCAGTAGTACAGGGGGACAGGGTACCTACGAGCAGTACTTC.

J is TRBJ2-7 and V is TRBV4-1; D may correspond to TRBD1 or TRBD2 (5 bases each). This CDR3 has 18 residues. V shed 3 bases and J shed 3 bases, with 24 bases lying between them. In germline, CDR1 is MGHRA, CDR2 YSYEKL. Written as DNA, the CDR3 is TGCGCCAGCAGCCATCCCTTCCGAGGGACCAACGGGAACTACGAGCAGTACTTC. Protein: CASSHPFRGTNGNYEQYF.

V usage is TRBV25-1 and J usage is TRBJ1-3; D call uncertain. Germline assignment: CDR1 MGHDK and CDR2 SYGVNS. The V end lost 7 bases, the J end lost 0 bases, and 4 bases lay between the germline ends. The CDR3 contains 12 residues. CDR3 loop: CASMTSGNTIYF. Written as DNA, the CDR3 is TGTGCCAGCATGACCTCTGGAAACACCATATATTTT.

This chain joins TRBV7-9 and TRBJ2-2; D is perhaps TRBD1 (5 bases). V was trimmed by 5 bases and J by 4 bases, leaving 11 bases between them. The CDR3 spans 14 residues. Germline CDR1 is SEHNR and CDR2 is FQNEAQ (reference sequence). CDR3 residues: CASSLTDTTGELFF. The DNA of the CDR3 is TGTGCCAGCAGCCTGACAGATACCACCGGGGAGCTGTTTTTT.

This CDR3 is CATSFESGGTEAFF. CDR3 in DNA: TGTGCCACCAGCTTCGAGTCCGGCGGCACTGAAGCTTTCTTT. The chain uses TRBV15 and TRBJ1-1; D is unclear. Germline CDR1 reads LNHNV; CDR2 reads YYDKDF (reference sequence). CDR3 length equals 14 residues. Trimming removed 5 bases at V and 4 bases at J, with 14 bases between.

The V gene is TRBV18, the J gene TRBJ2-5; 14 bases are shared with TRBD2. The CDR3 sequence is 19 residues long. CDR1 and CDR2 (germline): KGHSH, LQKENI. Losses at the gene ends were 3 bases for V and 2 bases for J; bases not matched to a gene: 11. Written as DNA, the CDR3 is TGTGCCAGCTCACCCCAACAGGGACTAGCGGGAGTCGGGCAAGAGACCCAGTACTTC. Translated: CASSPQQGLAGVGQETQYF. Full variable domain (missing parts from reference TRBV18 and TRBJ2-5): NAGVMQNPRHLVRRRGQEARLRCSPMKGHSHVYWYRQLPEEGLKFMVYLQKENIIDESGMPKERFSAEFPKEGPSILRIQQVVRGDSAAYFCASSPQQGLAGVGQETQYFGPGTRLLVL.

Points on this clone: The same CDR3 also results from other DNA sequences found in this sample. The chain couples TRBV7-9 to TRBJ2-5; D is unclear. The CDR3 is 11 residues long. Germline values: CDR1 SEHNR, CDR2 FQNEAQ (reference sequence). The ends were cut back, 0 bases at V and 4 bases at J, with 0 bases in the middle. CDR3 nucleotide sequence: TGTGCCAGCAGCTTAGCAGAGACCCAGTACTTC. Its translation: CASSLAETQYF.

Notes on this clone: The same CDR3 is also encoded by other DNA sequences in this sample. The CDR3 DNA reads TGTGCCAGCAGTTTTCACAGGTTGAACACTGAAGCTTTCTTT. This sequence encodes CASSFHRLNTEAFF. The genes are TRBV28 and TRBJ1-1, with D perhaps matching TRBD1 (5 bases). Germline V gene lookup returns CDR1 MDHEN and CDR2 SYDVKM. The V gene lost 3 bases and the J gene lost 0 bases, with 8 bases spanning the gap. The CDR3 is made up of 14 amino acids.

A note on this clone: Other DNA sequences in this specimen translate into the identical CDR3. The rearrangement joins TRBV12-5 to TRBJ2-3, with D maybe TRBD2 (5 bases). V was trimmed by 6 bases and J by 3 bases, leaving 7 bases between them. The CDR3 contains 12 residues. Germline CDR1 reads LGHNT; CDR2 reads FRNRAP. CDR3 coding DNA: TGTGCTAGTGGCCGCGGGACAGATACGCAGTATTTT. It translates to CASGRGTDTQYF.

The V gene is TRBV7-8, the J gene TRBJ2-3; tentative D call: TRBD2 (6 bases). CDR3 length equals 15 residues. CDR1 is SGHVS and CDR2 is FQNEAQ in the germline V gene. The V and J ends lost 5 bases and 0 bases respectively, with 12 bases between them. CDR3 sequence (DNA): TGTGCCAGCAGCGCGGGGATCACTAGCACAGATACGCAGTATTTT. It specifies CASSAGITSTDTQYF.

Concerning this clone: This specimen includes other DNA sequences encoding the same CDR3. The chain is built from TRBV18 and TRBJ2-1; 9 nucleotides match TRBD2. The V and J ends lost 3 bases and 3 bases, in that order; junction bases with no gene match: 0. The CDR3 runs 14 residues. Germline CDR1 is KGHSH and CDR2 is LQKENI. For the CDR3, the DNA is TGTGCCAGCTCACCTAGCGGGAGCTACAATGAGCAGTTCTTC. Protein sequence: CASSPSGSYNEQFF.

The rearrangement uses TRBV6-6 and TRBJ2-3; TRBD2 matches 8 bases. V gave up 5 bases and J gave up 1 base; unmatched junction bases: 5. Germline-derived CDR1 and CDR2 are MNHNY and SVGAGI (reference sequence). The length of the CDR3 is 15 residues. CDR3 amino acids: CASSMSGSRTDTQYF. As DNA, the CDR3 is TGTGCCAGCAGTATGAGCGGGAGCCGCACAGATACGCAGTATTTT.

The chain has TRBV25-1 and TRBJ1-4; D ambiguous. Germline lookup yields CDR1 MGHDK and CDR2 SYGVNS. Trimming shortened V by 5 bases and J by 8 bases, and 18 bases separated the two germline ends. The CDR3 runs to 15 residues. Here the CDR3 reads CASSLPGTASEKLFF. The DNA for the CDR3 is TGTGCCAGCAGTCTTCCTGGCACTGCCTCCGAAAAACTGTTTTTT.